A single sample gave rise to the 23 T cell receptor beta chains below, sequenced in a study of cytomegalovirus exposure and HLA in healthy donors (TCRdb year 2017). Libraries were prepared through the immunoSEQ multiplex PCR assay. For the multiplex PCR, a mixture combining 60 forward primers for TCR Vbeta segments and 13 reverse primers for TCR Jbeta segments was used. TCRdb obtained this table from immuneACCESS and retained in-frame rearrangements with V and J assigned. These tables miss some clones; where compared with another copy, unresolved V genes account for less than half of the shortfall, and the remainder is unexplained. The sample table holds tens of thousands of clones, of which more than 65% were seen once. 2.5% to 3.5% of the sample belongs to the ten largest clones. The sample was PBMCs. The receptors shown here come from a woman between 18 and 30 years old in good health and CMV-seronegative.

The chain employs TRBV27 and TRBJ1-2; weak D call: TRBD1 (5 bases). Trimming shortened V by 5 bases and J by 6 bases, and 10 bases separated the two germline ends. The CDR3 consists of 12 residues. CDR1 and CDR2 (germline): MNHEY, SMNVEV (reference sequence). The CDR3 sequence: CASSGRAHGYTF. For the CDR3, the DNA is TGTGCCAGCAGTGGCAGGGCCCATGGCTACACCTTC.

The chain carries TRBV4-1 and TRBJ1-1; D call uncertain. Germline V CDR1 and CDR2: MGHRA, YSYEKL. Deletions cut 3 bases from V and 0 bases from J, with 14 bases between. The CDR3 spans 16 residues. The DNA of the CDR3 is TGCGCCAGCAGCCACCCCTTAACGGGGATGAACACTGAAGCTTTCTTT. Translation gives CASSHPLTGMNTEAFF.

This chain joins TRBV27 and TRBJ2-7, with a weak D call TRBD2 (6 bases). Germline assignment: CDR1 MNHEY and CDR2 SMNVEV (reference sequence). CDR3 length equals 14 residues. The V and J ends lost 3 bases and 2 bases respectively, with 11 bases between them. The CDR3 reads CASSFGRLAYEQYF. The CDR3 coding sequence is TGTGCCAGCAGTTTTGGTCGACTAGCCTACGAGCAGTACTTC.

In this sample, this clone turned up a few times. The J gene is TRBJ2-2, the V gene TRBV9; 9 nucleotides agree with TRBD1. CDR3 length: 17 amino acids. With V trimmed by 0 bases and J by 7 bases, 10 bases remained unmatched. Germline CDR1 is SGDLS and CDR2 is YYNGEE. The CDR3 region is CASSVVPRTGAGGELFF. CDR3 nucleotide sequence: TGTGCCAGCAGCGTAGTCCCACGGACAGGGGCCGGCGGGGAGCTGTTTTTT. The full variable domain, its missing parts supplied by reference TRBV9 and TRBJ2-2, is DSGVTQTPKHLITATGQRVTLRCSPRSGDLSVYWYQQSLDQGLQFLIQYYNGEERAKGNILERFSAQQFPDLHSELNLSSLELGDSALYFCASSVVPRTGAGGELFFGEGSRLTVL.

About this clone itself: A junction boundary mismatches the germline segment, possibly from a read error. The rearrangement joins TRBV19 to TRBJ2-6; 7 bases match TRBD1. Germline CDR1 reads LNHDA; CDR2 reads SQIVND (reference sequence). CDR3 length: 17 residues. The CDR3 DNA is TGTGCCAGTAGAGCGGACAGGTTCTCCTCTGGGGCCAACGGCCTGACTTTC. Amino acids: CASRADRFSSGANGLTF.

V and J are TRBV28 and TRBJ1-2; perhaps TRBD1 as D (5 bases). Germline V lookup: CDR1 MDHEN, CDR2 SYDVKM. The CDR3 runs to 12 residues. V shed 6 bases and J shed 0 bases, with 5 bases lying between them. CDR3 protein: CASRTANYGYTF. For the CDR3, the DNA is TGTGCCAGCAGGACAGCTAACTATGGCTACACCTTC.

This clone was detected only a few times. V and J are TRBV5-5 and TRBJ2-7; 9 bases agree with TRBD2. Germline V gives CDR1 SGHKS, CDR2 YYEKEE (reference sequence). The CDR3 consists of 14 residues. Trimming at V came to 1 base and at J to 5 bases, leaving 4 bases not matched to a gene. The chain's CDR3 is CASSLYPSGDEQYF. The CDR3 DNA sequence: TGTGCCAGCAGCTTGTACCCTAGCGGGGACGAGCAGTACTTC.

About this clone: The junction does not match germline at one end; this may be a read error. This chain connects TRBV28 to TRBJ2-1; 12 nucleotides line up with TRBD2. The CDR3 has 20 amino acids. Germline V CDR1 and CDR2: MDHEN, SYDVKM. The CDR3 DNA follows: TGTGCCAGTAGTTCGATAATCGGACTAGCGGGAATCAGCTCCTACAATGAGCAGTTCTTC. Protein product: CASSSIIGLAGISSYNEQFF.

The chain is built from TRBV28 and TRBJ2-2, with 11 nucleotides matching TRBD2. This CDR3 has 17 amino acids. With V trimmed by 6 bases and J by 1 base, 7 bases remained unmatched. Germline values: CDR1 MDHEN, CDR2 SYDVKM. The chain's CDR3 is CASSPRLAGQNTGELFF. The CDR3 DNA reads as TGTGCCAGCAGCCCAAGACTAGCGGGACAGAACACCGGGGAGCTGTTTTTT.

CDR3 in DNA: TGTGCCAGCAGCTTCGGACAGCCAGTTTCCTATGGCTACACCTTC. Residues: CASSFGQPVSYGYTF. This chain joins TRBV6-5 and TRBJ1-2, with a tentative D call TRBD1 (6 bases). This CDR3 contains 15 residues. Germline V gives CDR1 MNHEY, CDR2 SVGAGI. The V and J ends lost 6 bases and 4 bases respectively, with 18 bases between them.

V gene TRBV6-5 combines with J gene TRBJ2-3; 7 bases are a match to TRBD2. This CDR3 is 14 amino acids long. The germline V gene encodes CDR1 MNHEY and CDR2 SVGAGI. The V segment lost 3 bases and the J segment 6 bases; nucleotides outside the gene matches: 6. CDR3 loop: CASSYWGAGDTQYF. The CDR3 DNA follows: TGTGCCAGCAGTTATTGGGGAGCGGGGGATACGCAGTATTTT.

This sequence joins TRBV13 and TRBJ2-4, with 7 bases lining up with TRBD1. With 5 bases clipped from V and 5 bases from J, the junction kept 6 bases outside the gene matches. CDR3 length: 14 residues. Germline-derived CDR1 and CDR2 are PRHDT and FYEKMQ (reference sequence). The CDR3 here is CASSQTGSENIQYF. In nucleotides, the CDR3 is TGTGCCAGCAGCCAGACAGGGAGCGAAAACATTCAGTACTTC.

This clone was detected once. The chain joins TRBV5-1 to TRBJ2-2, with D possibly matching TRBD1 (6 bases). The CDR3 is 12 amino acids. CDR1 and CDR2 (germline): SGHRS, YFSETQ. Trimming left V 4 bases short and J 8 bases short, with 9 bases between. The CDR3 loop is CASSKGQGELFF. The CDR3 nucleotides are TGCGCCAGCAGCAAAGGACAGGGGGAGCTGTTTTTT.

The chain links TRBV19 to TRBJ1-5; 9 bases line up with TRBD1. The V gene end was trimmed by 7 bases and the J gene end by 5 bases; junction bases not matched to a gene: 9. The CDR3 has 15 amino acids. CDR1 and CDR2 (germline): LNHDA, SQIVND (reference sequence). The CDR3 DNA sequence: TGTGCCAGTAACGGGGACAGGGCATTATATCAGCCCCAGCATTTT. It yields the protein CASNGDRALYQPQHF.

This chain joins TRBV28 and TRBJ1-1, with 8 bases matching TRBD1. The V segment lost 6 bases and the J segment 1 base; nucleotides outside the gene matches: 19. CDR3 length: 19 amino acids. The germline CDR1 and CDR2 sequences are MDHEN and SYDVKM. In nucleotides, the CDR3 is TGTGCCAGCAGACGGGACAGGCGGAGGAGATCAGGGCCGAACACTGAAGCTTTCTTT. This translates into CASRRDRRRRSGPNTEAFF. The whole variable domain, remainder taken from reference TRBV28 and TRBJ1-1, is DVKVTQSSRYLVKRTGEKVFLECVQDMDHENMFWYRQDPGLGLRLIYFSYDVKMKEKGDIPEGYSVSREKKERFSLILESASTNQTSMYLCASRRDRRRRSGPNTEAFFGQGTRLTVV.

The DNA of the CDR3 is TGTGCCAGCACTGGAATGGGACAGGGTAATGAAAAACTGTTTTTT. Encoded protein: CASTGMGQGNEKLFF. The genes are TRBV7-9 and TRBJ1-4; TRBD1 agrees at 9 bases. The CDR3 contains 15 residues. Trimming cost V 7 bases and J 4 bases; bases outside gene matches: 7. The germline V gene encodes CDR1 SEHNR and CDR2 FQNEAQ (reference sequence).

This clone was recorded once. The V call is TRBV5-4, the J call TRBJ2-7; D may be TRBD2 (6 bases). This CDR3 is 14 amino acids long. Germline V gene data show CDR1 as SGHNT and CDR2 as YYREEE (reference sequence). V lost 4 bases and J lost 0, with 11 bases in between. CDR3 in amino acids: CASSPQEGSYEQYF. In DNA, the CDR3 is TGTGCCAGCAGCCCGCAGGAGGGCTCCTACGAGCAGTACTTC.

V and J are TRBV27 and TRBJ1-5; tentative D call: TRBD1 (6 bases). The CDR3 spans 13 residues. V lost 5 bases and J lost 7, with 12 bases in between. The germline CDR1 and CDR2 sequences are MNHEY and SMNVEV (reference sequence). This CDR3 is CASSPSGVQPQHF. Here the CDR3 DNA reads TGTGCCAGCAGTCCATCAGGGGTACAGCCCCAGCATTTT.

The rearrangement joins TRBV9 to TRBJ1-3; the D gene is possibly TRBD1 (6 bases). CDR3 length equals 15 residues. Germline CDR1 is SGDLS and CDR2 is YYNGEE. V lost 0 bases, J lost 3 bases, and 10 bases lay in between. CDR3 nucleotide sequence: TGTGCCAGCAGCGTAGCTGCCAGGGGTGGAAACACCATATATTTT. Protein: CASSVAARGGNTIYF.

As DNA, the CDR3 is TGTGCCAGCAGCGGTCGACAGGGACTTATGAACACTGAAGCTTTCTTT. Translation gives CASSGRQGLMNTEAFF. The V call is TRBV9, the J call TRBJ1-1, with TRBD1 matching 7 bases. The ends lost 3 bases at V and 0 bases at J; junction bases unmatched: 8. Germline V gives CDR1 SGDLS, CDR2 YYNGEE. The CDR3 is 16 residues long.

Only a few counts were recorded for this clone. The genes are TRBV10-3 and TRBJ2-7; D remains unclear. Germline assignment: CDR1 ENHRY and CDR2 SYGVKD. With 11 bases removed from V and 0 bases from J, the gap between germline ends came to 20 bases. The CDR3 consists of 15 residues. CDR3 sequence reads: CAVHDTEMDSYEQYF. DNA for the CDR3: TGTGCCGTCCACGATACAGAGATGGACTCCTACGAGCAGTACTTC.

The V gene is TRBV7-2, the J gene TRBJ2-7, with 7 bases that match TRBD2. J was trimmed by 7 bases and V by 9 bases; bases with no gene match: 9. Per germline, CDR1 SGHTA and CDR2 FQGNSA. CDR3 length: 12 amino acids. CDR3 region: CASGRAGDEQYF. The CDR3, as DNA: TGTGCCAGTGGGAGGGCCGGGGATGAGCAGTACTTC.

J is TRBJ2-7 and V is TRBV10-3; 14 bases are shared with TRBD2. Per the germline V gene, CDR1 is ENHRY and CDR2 is SYGVKD. This CDR3 spans 15 amino acids. Germline trimming cut 6 bases from V and 5 bases from J; bases unmatched to any gene: 6. As DNA, the CDR3 is TGTGCCATCAGGGGGACTAGCGGGAGTGACGACGAGCAGTACTTC. Its protein is CAIRGTSGSDDEQYF.